This is a list of T cell receptor beta chains from one sample in a study of blood T cell repertoires in COVID-19. Data came from immunoSEQ multiplex PCR; TCRdb stores just in-frame clones and leaves some out. This table holds 150,000 to 200,000 clones, roughly four fifths found once. Sequenced sample: peripheral blood. These receptors were collected from a human donor in a cohort sampled during active COVID-19. Each CDR3 is given with its conserved first and last residue. Fields, in order: V gene, clone size, CDR3 protein. Some rows have no size entry. The others give once, few or many, or a class for an expanded clone.

TRBV10-2 | - | CASEGGGLSYEQYF
TRBV9 | once | CASSGTGASYEQYF
TRBV25-1 | - | CASNTGIGETQYF
TRBV19 | - | CASSIVSGGETQYF
TRBV28 | - | CASTDTTGRDQPQHF
TRBV29-1 | - | CSVEKGLAGGLANTGELFF
TRBV20-1 | - | CSATVGETQYF
TRBV3-1/TRBV3-2 | - | CASSPIRTGGYGYTF
TRBV15 | - | CATSRVGGANEKLFF
TRBV5-5 | - | CASSPQASSYEQYF